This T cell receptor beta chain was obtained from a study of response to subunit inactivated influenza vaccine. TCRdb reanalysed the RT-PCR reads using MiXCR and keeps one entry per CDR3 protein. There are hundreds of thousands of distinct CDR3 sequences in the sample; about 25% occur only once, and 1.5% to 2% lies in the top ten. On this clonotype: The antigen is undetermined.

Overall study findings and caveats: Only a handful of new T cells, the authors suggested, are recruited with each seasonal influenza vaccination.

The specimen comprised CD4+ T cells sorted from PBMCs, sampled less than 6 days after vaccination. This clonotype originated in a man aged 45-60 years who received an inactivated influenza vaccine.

The chain's CDR3 is CASSLPTSGDYYEQYF. Here the CDR3 DNA reads TGTGCCAGCAGTTTGCCCACTAGCGGGGATTACTACGAGCAGTACTTC. V gene TRBV28 combines with J gene TRBJ2-7; 10 bases agree with TRBD2. Germline CDR1 is MDHEN and CDR2 is SYDVKM. The CDR3 length is 16 residues. The trim removed 3 bases at V and 3 bases at J, leaving 8 bases unmatched.